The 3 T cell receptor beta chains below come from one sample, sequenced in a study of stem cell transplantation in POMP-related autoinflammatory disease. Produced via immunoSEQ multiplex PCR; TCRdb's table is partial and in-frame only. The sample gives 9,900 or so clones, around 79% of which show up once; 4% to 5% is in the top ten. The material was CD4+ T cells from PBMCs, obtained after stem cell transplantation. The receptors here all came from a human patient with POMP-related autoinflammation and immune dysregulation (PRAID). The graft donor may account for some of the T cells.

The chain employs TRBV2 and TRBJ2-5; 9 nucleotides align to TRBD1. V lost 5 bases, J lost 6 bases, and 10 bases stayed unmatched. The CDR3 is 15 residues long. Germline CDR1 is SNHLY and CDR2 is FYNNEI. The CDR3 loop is CASSKLSQGAKTQYF. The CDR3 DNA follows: TGTGCCAGCAGTAAACTGTCACAGGGGGCGAAGACCCAGTACTTC.

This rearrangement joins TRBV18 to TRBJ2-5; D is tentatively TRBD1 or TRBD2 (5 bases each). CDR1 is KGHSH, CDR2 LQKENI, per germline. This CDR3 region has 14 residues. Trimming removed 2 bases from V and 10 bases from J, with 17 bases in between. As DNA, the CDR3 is TGTGCCAGCTCACCAGGGACCGTCGGGAAGAGCCAGTACTTC. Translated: CASSPGTVGKSQYF. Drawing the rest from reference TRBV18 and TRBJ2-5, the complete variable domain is NAGVMQNPRHLVRRRGQEARLRCSPMKGHSHVYWYRQLPEEGLKFMVYLQKENIIDESGMPKERFSAEFPKEGPSILRIQQVVRGDSAAYFCASSPGTVGKSQYFGPGTRLLVL.

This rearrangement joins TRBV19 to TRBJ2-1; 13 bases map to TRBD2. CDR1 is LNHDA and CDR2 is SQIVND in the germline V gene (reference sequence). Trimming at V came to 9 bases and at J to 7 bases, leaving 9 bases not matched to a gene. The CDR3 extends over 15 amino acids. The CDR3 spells CASTNRTSGSNEQFF. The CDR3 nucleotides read TGTGCCAGCACGAACCGGACTAGCGGGAGTAATGAGCAGTTCTTC.